This T cell receptor beta chain was sequenced for a study of blood T cell repertoires in COVID-19. V lost 3 bases to trimming and J lost 4 bases, with 15 bases between them. This CDR3 is built from 14 residues. Germline lookup yields CDR1 DFQATT and CDR2 SNEGSKA (reference sequence). Method: immunoSEQ multiplex PCR; TCRdb's copy keeps in-frame clones and lacks some. The repertoire includes about 400,000 clones, 86% of them detected once, and 1.4% sits in the top ten. Sequences were obtained from peripheral blood. The chain joins TRBV20-1 to TRBJ2-5; D ambiguous. The sequence was obtained from a woman under 40 with active or convalescent COVID-19. The CDR3 DNA reads as TGCAGTGCTAGTGTTCTCCCCTCGGGAGAGACCCAGTACTTC. Its translation is CSASVLPSGETQYF.